These 29 T cell receptor beta chains originate from one sample sequenced in a study of T cells after yellow fever vaccination. TCRdb called the 5' RACE reads again in MiXCR, with one record for every CDR3 protein. The data show about 120,000 distinct CDR3 sequences, more than 5.5% seen once. Sequencing was performed on CD4+ T cells sorted from PBMCs, taken around 45 days after the first yellow fever vaccination. These receptor sequences come from a man aged 18-30 years who received the YFV17D yellow fever vaccine.

This clonotype was counted many times. The gene calls are TRBV5-1 and TRBJ2-3, with a tentative D call TRBD2 (6 bases). CDR1 and CDR2 (germline): SGHRS, YFSETQ. The V end lost 4 bases, the J end lost 2 bases, and 11 bases lay between the germline ends. The CDR3 sequence is 14 residues long. The CDR3 sequence: CASSAGRNTDTQYF. The CDR3 nucleotides read TGCGCCAGCAGCGCAGGGAGGAACACAGATACGCAGTATTTT.

This clonotype was detected ten times or more. The chain links TRBV12-3 or TRBV12-4 to TRBJ2-7; 8 bases line up with TRBD1. With 4 bases clipped from V and 3 bases from J, the junction kept 8 bases outside the gene matches. This CDR3 region has 15 residues. The CDR3 here is CASSSRQGKRYEQYF. CDR3 nucleotide sequence: TGTGCCAGCAGTTCGCGACAGGGGAAACGCTACGAGCAGTACTTC.

This clonotype came up many times. The rearrangement joins TRBV6-2 or TRBV6-3 to TRBJ2-3; the D gene is possibly TRBD2 (5 bases). CDR3 length equals 15 residues. The V and J ends lost 2 bases and 2 bases respectively, with 11 bases between them. The V gene's germline CDR1 is MNHEY and CDR2 SVGEGT. The CDR3 bases are TGTGCCAGCAGTTACGGCGGAGGCCACACAGATACGCAGTATTTT. Encoded protein: CASSYGGGHTDTQYF.

The genes are TRBV18 and TRBJ1-6; tentatively, D is TRBD1 (6 bases). The CDR3 covers 15 residues. Germline CDR1 reads KGHSH; CDR2 reads LQKENI. The V end lost 2 bases, the J end lost 7 bases, and 12 bases lay between the germline ends. The CDR3 nucleotides are TGTGCCAGCTCACCATTGGCAGGGACAAATTCACCCCTCCACTTT. It yields the protein CASSPLAGTNSPLHF.

This chain uses TRBV6-4 with TRBJ2-1; maybe TRBD2 (5 bases). The CDR3 runs to 13 residues. The germline V gene encodes CDR1 MRHNA and CDR2 SNTAGT. Trimming stripped 3 bases from V and 10 bases from J, with 13 bases between. The CDR3 nucleotides are TGTGCCAGCAGTGAGGGTTGGGGAGTGGAGCAGTTCTTC. Its protein is CASSEGWGVEQFF.

This clonotype showed up many times. The chain is built from TRBV29-1 and TRBJ2-3; maybe TRBD2 (5 bases). V was trimmed by 7 bases and J by 5 bases, leaving 10 bases between them. CDR1 and CDR2 from the germline V gene are SQVTM and ANQGSEA. The CDR3 is made up of 11 amino acids. Here the CDR3 DNA reads TGCAGCGGACTATCAGGAGATACGCAGTATTTT. It is translated as CSGLSGDTQYF.

The V gene is TRBV5-4, the J gene TRBJ1-6; D is uncertain. Per the germline V gene, CDR1 is SGHNT and CDR2 is YYREEE (reference sequence). Trimming left V 0 bases short and J 7 bases short, with 14 bases between. The CDR3 extends over 16 amino acids. The CDR3 loop is CASSLEKGIRNSPLHF. In DNA form, the CDR3 reads TGTGCCAGCAGCTTGGAAAAGGGTATTCGAAATTCACCCCTCCACTTT.

The rearrangement uses TRBV3-1 and TRBJ1-4; 7 bases agree with TRBD1. Trimming took 5 bases from V and 8 from J; bases not matched to a gene: 5. CDR3 length: 13 amino acids. Germline-derived CDR1 and CDR2 are LGHDT and YNNKEL (reference sequence). The CDR3 spells CASSGQEKEKLFF. CDR3 nucleotides: TGTGCCAGCAGCGGACAGGAGAAGGAAAAACTGTTTTTT.

This clonotype was detected a few times. The CDR3 nucleotides are TGTGCCAGCAGTCCACAGGGGGCCCAAGAGACCCAGTACTTC. Protein sequence: CASSPQGAQETQYF. V gene TRBV6-1 combines with J gene TRBJ2-5; 9 bases map to TRBD1. This CDR3 is 14 amino acids long. J gave up 1 base and V 5 bases, and 2 bases lay outside the gene matches. CDR1 is MNHNS and CDR2 is SASEGT in the germline V gene.

The rearrangement links TRBV5-5 to TRBJ1-2, with TRBD1 identical over 10 bases. Germline-derived CDR1 and CDR2 are SGHKS and YYEKEE (reference sequence). Trimming cost V 5 bases and J 2 bases; bases outside gene matches: 6. There are 15 residues in the CDR3. CDR3: CASSIPGQGNYGYTF. CDR3 DNA sequence: TGTGCCAGCAGTATCCCGGGACAGGGGAACTATGGCTACACCTTC. Full variable domain (remainder filled in from reference TRBV5-5 and TRBJ1-2): DAGVTQSPTHLIKTRGQQVTLRCSPISGHKSVSWYQQVLGQGPQFIFQYYEKEERGRGNFPDRFSARQFPNYSSELNVNALLLGDSALYLCASSIPGQGNYGYTFGSGTRLTVV.

This clonotype was counted ten times or more. The V call is TRBV5-5, the J call TRBJ1-4; tentative D call: TRBD1 (5 bases). Germline values: CDR1 SGHKS, CDR2 YYEKEE (reference sequence). Trimming removed 5 bases at V and 7 bases at J, with 12 bases between. The CDR3 length is 13 residues. CDR3 sequence: CASRAPGPEKLFF. The CDR3 DNA reads as TGTGCCAGCAGGGCGCCGGGGCCTGAAAAACTGTTTTTT.

This clonotype has a count of ten or more. The V gene is TRBV12-3 or TRBV12-4, the J gene TRBJ2-3, with D perhaps matching TRBD2 (6 bases). V lost 4 bases and J 4 bases, leaving 9 bases between the germline ends. This CDR3 is 13 amino acids long. The CDR3 DNA reads TGTGCCAGCAGTTCGGGGGTAGCAGATACGCAGTATTTT. Encoded protein: CASSSGVADTQYF.

This clonotype was observed a few times. The chain has TRBV4-1 and TRBJ1-2, with unresolved D. Germline CDR1 MGHRA, CDR2 YSYEKL. The CDR3 totals 14 residues. Trimming stripped 0 bases from V and 7 bases from J, with 12 bases between. The CDR3 reads CASSQDSGTRGYTF. CDR3 DNA: TGCGCCAGCAGCCAAGACTCGGGAACGCGTGGCTACACCTTC.

This clonotype was found many times. The CDR3 protein is CASSQDEASGGLEQFF. The CDR3 DNA reads TGTGCCAGCAGCCAAGATGAGGCTAGCGGGGGCCTCGAGCAGTTCTTC. V and J are TRBV4-2 and TRBJ2-1; 10 bases agree with TRBD2. V trimming: 0 bases; J trimming: 10 bases; junction bases outside the gene matches: 9. The CDR3 has 16 amino acids. Germline assignment: CDR1 LGHNA and CDR2 YNFKEQ.

The rearrangement uses TRBV19 and TRBJ2-5; 16 bases align to TRBD2. V lost 5 bases and J lost 5; bases outside the gene matches: 11. Looked up from germline, CDR1 is LNHDA and CDR2 is SQIVND (reference sequence). The CDR3 consists of 18 residues. This CDR3 reads CASSAGTSGGASRETQYF. The CDR3 DNA follows: TGTGCCAGTAGTGCAGGGACTAGCGGGGGGGCTTCCCGGGAGACCCAGTACTTC.

This clonotype has ten or more counts. This chain joins TRBV7-2 and TRBJ1-3; 10 bases fit TRBD1. The V gene's germline CDR1 is SGHTA and CDR2 FQGNSA. The length of the CDR3 is 15 residues. Germline trimming cut 6 bases from V and 3 bases from J; bases unmatched to any gene: 5. CDR3 bases: TGTGCCAGCAGACCGGACAGGGGGAATGGAAACACCATATATTTT. This translates into CASRPDRGNGNTIYF.

This clonotype was seen at least ten times. CDR3 DNA sequence: TGCGCCAGCAGTCAATCGAGGACCCTAAAGCGACACGAGCAGTACTTC. Translation: CASSQSRTLKRHEQYF. The V and J genes are TRBV23-1 and TRBJ2-7; D unresolved. TRBV23-1 is an ORF; its function is uncertain. The CDR3 consists of 16 residues. Trimming took off 0 bases at V and 5 bases at J, with 17 bases between the two ends.

This clonotype was seen repeatedly, ten times or more. The chain is built from TRBV6-2 or TRBV6-3 and TRBJ2-6, with D uncertain. The ends were cut back, 7 bases at V and 0 bases at J, with 7 bases in the middle. The CDR3 runs 14 residues. The germline gives CDR1 MNHEY, CDR2 SVGEGT. DNA for the CDR3: TGTGCCAGCACCACTGACTCTGGGGCCAACGTCCTGACTTTC. It translates to CASTTDSGANVLTF.

This clonotype showed up many times. J is TRBJ2-3 and V is TRBV7-6; D unresolved. The V gene lost 1 base and the J gene lost 0 bases, with 5 bases spanning the gap. CDR1 is SGHVS and CDR2 is FNYEAQ in the germline V gene. This CDR3 has 14 amino acids. CDR3 in amino acids: CASSLEASTDTQYF. The CDR3 nucleotides read TGTGCCAGCAGCTTAGAGGCTAGCACAGATACGCAGTATTTT.

This clonotype has just one count. The chain links TRBV19 to TRBJ2-6; 8 positions agree with TRBD1. CDR1 is LNHDA, CDR2 SQIVND, per germline (reference sequence). Unmatched junction bases numbered 13, after V lost 5 bases and J lost 1 base. The CDR3 has 19 amino acids. The CDR3 DNA follows: TGTGCCAGTAGTTTACGCGCAGGGGGCGTATTGTCTGGGGCCAACGTCCTGACTTTC. This translates into CASSLRAGGVLSGANVLTF.

To note about this clonotype: This may arise from a read error, as a much more abundant clone is one base away. This chain joins TRBV7-8 and TRBJ2-1; D might be TRBD1 (6 bases). Looked up from germline, CDR1 is SGHVS and CDR2 is FQNEAQ. This CDR3 contains 18 residues. The CDR3: CASSLTSGGHDSNNEQFF. In nucleotides, the CDR3 is TGTGCCAGCAGCTTAACCTCTGGGGGCCATGACTCCAACAATGAGCAGTTCTTC.

This chain uses TRBV20-1 with TRBJ1-5, with D tentatively TRBD1 (5 bases). The germline gives CDR1 DFQATT, CDR2 SNEGSKA (reference sequence). The CDR3 contains 17 residues. Trimming stripped 0 bases from V and 4 bases from J, with 19 bases between. In DNA, the CDR3 is TGCAGTGCTAGAGATCCGCAAGGGGATGGTGGGAATCAGCCCCAGCATTTT. It codes for CSARDPQGDGGNQPQHF.

In its sample, this clonotype was seen many times. This chain links TRBV20-1 with TRBJ1-2; D gene unclear. The germline V gene encodes CDR1 DFQATT and CDR2 SNEGSKA (reference sequence). The CDR3 contains 12 residues. Trimming removed 6 bases at V and 8 bases at J, with 16 bases between. The CDR3 loop is CSATRVNEGYTF. Written as DNA, the CDR3 is TGCAGTGCGACGAGGGTAAATGAGGGCTACACCTTC.

Ten or more counts support this clonotype. The chain links TRBV5-4 to TRBJ1-1; 9 positions match TRBD1. The germline CDR1 and CDR2 sequences are SGHNT and YYREEE (reference sequence). V lost 4 bases to trimming and J lost 5 bases; unmatched junction nucleotides: 12. This CDR3 spans 16 amino acids. The CDR3 DNA reads TGTGCCAGCAGCACCCAAAACAGGGGGCCGGGGACTGAAGCTTTCTTT. Amino acid sequence: CASSTQNRGPGTEAFF.

This clonotype showed up many times. This chain connects TRBV4-3 to TRBJ2-2, with D possibly matching TRBD2 (7 bases). Trimming removed 5 bases from V and 6 bases from J, with 19 bases in between. The CDR3 spans 16 residues. Germline CDR1 LGHNA, CDR2 YSLEER. DNA of the CDR3: TGCGCCAGCAGCGGATCGGGGGGCCAGATTTCCGGGGAGCTGTTTTTT. It specifies CASSGSGGQISGELFF.

This clonotype was detected ten times or more. The V call is TRBV30, the J call TRBJ2-2; D is perhaps TRBD1 (5 bases). The CDR3 sequence is 12 residues long. Germline V gene sequence: CDR1 GTSNPN, CDR2 SVGIG (reference sequence). Trimming left V 7 bases short and J 1 base short, with 7 bases between. The CDR3 nucleotides are TGTGCCTCCCAGGGGAACACCGGGGAGCTGTTTTTT. As protein: CASQGNTGELFF.

The rearrangement links TRBV5-4 to TRBJ2-7, with 8 bases that match TRBD2. Germline V gene lookup returns CDR1 SGHNT and CDR2 YYREEE (reference sequence). V lost 5 bases to trimming and J lost 6 bases; unmatched junction nucleotides: 4. The CDR3 is made up of 12 amino acids. This CDR3 reads CASRGGTSEQYF. CDR3 in DNA: TGTGCCAGCAGGGGAGGGACTAGCGAGCAGTACTTC.

This clonotype came up many times. The chain uses TRBV4-1 and TRBJ2-3; tentative D call: TRBD2 (5 bases). Trimming cost V 2 bases and J 3 bases, with 18 bases left between them. Germline V gene data show CDR1 as MGHRA and CDR2 as YSYEKL. The CDR3 has 17 amino acids. The CDR3 bases are TGCGCCAGCAGCCAAAGGTTCGGCGGGTCGGGGACAGATACGCAGTATTTT. Translating it yields CASSQRFGGSGTDTQYF.

This clonotype has ten or more counts. The V call is TRBV18, the J call TRBJ2-7; D may be TRBD2 (5 bases). The CDR3 totals 14 residues. CDR1 and CDR2 (germline): KGHSH, LQKENI. V was shortened by 1 base and J by 3 bases, with 10 bases between the two germline ends. The CDR3 nucleotides are TGTGCCAGCTCACCACTTCGGGATGTCTACGAGCAGTACTTC. Protein sequence: CASSPLRDVYEQYF.